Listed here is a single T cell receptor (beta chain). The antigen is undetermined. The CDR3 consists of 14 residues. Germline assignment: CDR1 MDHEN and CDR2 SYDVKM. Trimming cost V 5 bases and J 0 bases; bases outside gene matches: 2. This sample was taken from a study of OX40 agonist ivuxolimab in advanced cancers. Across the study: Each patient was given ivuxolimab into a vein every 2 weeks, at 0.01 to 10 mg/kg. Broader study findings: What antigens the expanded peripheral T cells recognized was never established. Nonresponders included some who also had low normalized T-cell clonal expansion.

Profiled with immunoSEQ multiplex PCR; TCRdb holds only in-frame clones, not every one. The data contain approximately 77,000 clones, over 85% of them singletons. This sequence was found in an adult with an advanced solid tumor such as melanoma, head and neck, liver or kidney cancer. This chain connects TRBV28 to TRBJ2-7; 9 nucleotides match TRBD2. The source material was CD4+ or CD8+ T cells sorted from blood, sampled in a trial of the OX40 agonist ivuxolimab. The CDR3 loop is CASSRTSDSYEQYF. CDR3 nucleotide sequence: TGTGCCAGCAGTCGGACTAGCGACTCCTACGAGCAGTACTTC.